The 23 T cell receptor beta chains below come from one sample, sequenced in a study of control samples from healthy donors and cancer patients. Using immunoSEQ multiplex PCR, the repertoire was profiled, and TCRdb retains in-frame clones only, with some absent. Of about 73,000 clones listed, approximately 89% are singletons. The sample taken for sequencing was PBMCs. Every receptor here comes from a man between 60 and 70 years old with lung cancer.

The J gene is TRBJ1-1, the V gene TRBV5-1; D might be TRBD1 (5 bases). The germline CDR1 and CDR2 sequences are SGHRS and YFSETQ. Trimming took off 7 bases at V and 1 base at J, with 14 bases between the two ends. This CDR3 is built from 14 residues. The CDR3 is CASYPADRNTEAFF. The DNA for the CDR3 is TGCGCCAGCTACCCGGCAGACAGGAACACTGAAGCTTTCTTT.

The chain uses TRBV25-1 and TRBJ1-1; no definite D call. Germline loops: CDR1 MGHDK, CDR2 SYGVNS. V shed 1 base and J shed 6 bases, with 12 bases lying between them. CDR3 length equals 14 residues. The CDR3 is CASSELRERAEAFF. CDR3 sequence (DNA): TGTGCCAGCAGTGAATTGCGGGAGAGGGCTGAAGCTTTCTTT.

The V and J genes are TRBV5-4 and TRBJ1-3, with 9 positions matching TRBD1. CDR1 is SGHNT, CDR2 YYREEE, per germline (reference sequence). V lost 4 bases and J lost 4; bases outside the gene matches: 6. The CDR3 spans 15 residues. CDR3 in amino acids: CASSLDRGIGNTIYF. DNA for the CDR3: TGTGCCAGCAGCCTCGACAGGGGGATAGGAAACACCATATATTTT.

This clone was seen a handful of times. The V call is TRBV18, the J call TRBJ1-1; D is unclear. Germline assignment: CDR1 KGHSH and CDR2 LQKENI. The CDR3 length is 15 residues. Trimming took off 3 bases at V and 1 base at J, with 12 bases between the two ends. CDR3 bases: TGTGCCAGCTCACCGCCTGGTCGCCCGAACACTGAAGCTTTCTTT. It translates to CASSPPGRPNTEAFF.

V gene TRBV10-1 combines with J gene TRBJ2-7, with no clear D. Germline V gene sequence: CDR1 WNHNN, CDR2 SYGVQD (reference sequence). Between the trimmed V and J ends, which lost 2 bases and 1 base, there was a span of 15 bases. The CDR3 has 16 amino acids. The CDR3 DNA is TGCGCCAGCAGTGAGGCCCCCCCCCAACGTTCCTACGAGCAGTACGTC. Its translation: CASSEAPPQRSYEQYV.

DNA for the CDR3: TGTGCCAGCATTGGCATCCAGGGAGGCTACACCTTC. This sequence encodes CASIGIQGGYTF. This chain uses TRBV6-5 with TRBJ1-2, with D possibly TRBD1 on 5 matching bases. The CDR3 consists of 12 residues. V was shortened by 7 bases and J by 8 bases, with 14 bases between the two germline ends. The germline V gene has CDR1 MNHEY and CDR2 SVGAGI.

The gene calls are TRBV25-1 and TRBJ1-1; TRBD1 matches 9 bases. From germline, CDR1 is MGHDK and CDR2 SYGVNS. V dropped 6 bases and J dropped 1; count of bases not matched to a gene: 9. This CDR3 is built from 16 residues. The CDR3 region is CASRDPGQGANTEAFF. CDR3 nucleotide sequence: TGTGCCAGCAGGGACCCGGGACAGGGCGCGAACACTGAAGCTTTCTTT.

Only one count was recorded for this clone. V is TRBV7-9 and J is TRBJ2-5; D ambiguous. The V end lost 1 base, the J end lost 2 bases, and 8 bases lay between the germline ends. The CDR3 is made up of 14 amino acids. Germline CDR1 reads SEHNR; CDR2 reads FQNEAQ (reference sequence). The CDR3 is CASSLVTAQETQYF. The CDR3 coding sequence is TGTGCCAGCAGCTTAGTTACAGCACAAGAGACCCAGTACTTC. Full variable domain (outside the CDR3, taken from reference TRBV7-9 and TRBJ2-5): DTGVSQNPRHKITKRGQNVTFRCDPISEHNRLYWYRQTLGQGPEFLTYFQNEAQLEKSRLLSDRFSAERPKGSFSTLEIQRTEQGDSAMYLCASSLVTAQETQYFGPGTRLLVL.

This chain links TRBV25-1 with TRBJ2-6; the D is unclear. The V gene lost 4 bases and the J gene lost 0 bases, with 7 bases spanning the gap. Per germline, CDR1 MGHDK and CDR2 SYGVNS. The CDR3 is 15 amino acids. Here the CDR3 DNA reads TGTGCCAGCAGTGGGGGAATCTCTGGGGCCAACGTCCTGACTTTC. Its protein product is CASSGGISGANVLTF.

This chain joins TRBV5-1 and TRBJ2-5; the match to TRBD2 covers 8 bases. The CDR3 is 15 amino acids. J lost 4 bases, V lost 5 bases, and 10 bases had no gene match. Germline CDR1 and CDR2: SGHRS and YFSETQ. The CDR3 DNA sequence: TGCGCCAGCAGTTTTACGGGGGGGCGGGCAGAGACCCAGTACTTC. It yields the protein CASSFTGGRAETQYF.

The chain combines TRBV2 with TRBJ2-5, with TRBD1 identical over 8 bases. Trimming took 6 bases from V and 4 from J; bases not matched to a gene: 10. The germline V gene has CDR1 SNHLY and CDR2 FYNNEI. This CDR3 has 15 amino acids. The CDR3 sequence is CASSDNRQGPETQYF. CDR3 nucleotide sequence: TGTGCCAGCAGCGACAATCGACAGGGGCCAGAGACCCAGTACTTC.

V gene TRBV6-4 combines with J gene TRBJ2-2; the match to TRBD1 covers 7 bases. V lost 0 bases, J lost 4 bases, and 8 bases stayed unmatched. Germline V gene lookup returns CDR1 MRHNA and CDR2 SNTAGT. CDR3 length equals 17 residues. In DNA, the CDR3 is TGTGCCAGCAGTGACTCCTTTAGGGGGCGGCCCACCGGGGAGCTGTTTTTT. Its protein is CASSDSFRGRPTGELFF.

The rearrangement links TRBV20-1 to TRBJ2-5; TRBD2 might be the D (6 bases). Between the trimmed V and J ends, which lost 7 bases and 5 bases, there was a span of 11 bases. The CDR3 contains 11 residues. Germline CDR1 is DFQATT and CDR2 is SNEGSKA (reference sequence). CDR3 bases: TGCAGTGGGAGGGAGTCCGAGACCCAGTACTTC. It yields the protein CSGRESETQYF.

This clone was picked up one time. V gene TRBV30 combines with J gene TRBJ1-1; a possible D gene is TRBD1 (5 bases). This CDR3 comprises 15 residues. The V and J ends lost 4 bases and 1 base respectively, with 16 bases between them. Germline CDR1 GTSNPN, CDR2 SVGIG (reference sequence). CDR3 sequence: CAWKGRLESNTEAFF. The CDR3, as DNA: TGTGCCTGGAAGGGACGCCTAGAGTCGAACACTGAAGCTTTCTTT.

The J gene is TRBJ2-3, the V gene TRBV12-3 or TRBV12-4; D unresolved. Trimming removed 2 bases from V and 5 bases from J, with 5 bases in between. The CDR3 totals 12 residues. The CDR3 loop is CASSLMIDTQYF. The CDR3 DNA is TGTGCCAGCAGTTTAATGATAGATACGCAGTATTTT.

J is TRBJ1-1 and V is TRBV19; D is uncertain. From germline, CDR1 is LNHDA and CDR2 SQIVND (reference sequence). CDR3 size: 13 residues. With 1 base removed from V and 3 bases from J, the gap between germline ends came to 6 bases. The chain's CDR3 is CASSIGQYTEAFF. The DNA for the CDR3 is TGTGCCAGTAGTATAGGTCAGTACACTGAAGCTTTCTTT.

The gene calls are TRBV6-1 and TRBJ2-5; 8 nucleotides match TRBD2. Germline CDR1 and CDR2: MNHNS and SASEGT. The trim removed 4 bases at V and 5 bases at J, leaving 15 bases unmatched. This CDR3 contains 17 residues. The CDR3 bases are TGTGCCAGCAGTGGAGTTTCGATAGCGGGGTCAGGGGAGACCCAGTACTTC. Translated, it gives CASSGVSIAGSGETQYF.

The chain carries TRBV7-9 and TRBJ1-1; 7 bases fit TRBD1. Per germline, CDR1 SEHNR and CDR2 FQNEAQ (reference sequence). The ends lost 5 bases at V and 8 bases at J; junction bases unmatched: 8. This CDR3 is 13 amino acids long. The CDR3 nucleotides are TGTGCCAGCAGCGAGCGACAGGGAATGGAAGCTTTCTTT. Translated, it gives CASSERQGMEAFF.

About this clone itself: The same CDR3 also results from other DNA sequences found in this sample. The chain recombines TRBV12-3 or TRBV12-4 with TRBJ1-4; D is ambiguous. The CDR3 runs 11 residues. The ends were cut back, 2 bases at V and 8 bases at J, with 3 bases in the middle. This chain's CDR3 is CASSLREKLFF. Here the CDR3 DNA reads TGTGCCAGCAGTTTACGGGAAAAACTGTTTTTT.

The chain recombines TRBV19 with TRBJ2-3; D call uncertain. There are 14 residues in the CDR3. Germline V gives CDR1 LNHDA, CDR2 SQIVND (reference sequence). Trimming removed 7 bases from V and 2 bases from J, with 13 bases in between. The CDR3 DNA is TGTGCCAGTAAGTTAGTTGGTAACACAGATACGCAGTATTTT. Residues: CASKLVGNTDTQYF.

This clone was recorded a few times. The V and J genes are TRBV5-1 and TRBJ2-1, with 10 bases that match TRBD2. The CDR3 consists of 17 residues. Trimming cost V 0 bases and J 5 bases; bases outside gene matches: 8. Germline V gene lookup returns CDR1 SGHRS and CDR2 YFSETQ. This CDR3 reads CASSLAPSGSLNNEQFF. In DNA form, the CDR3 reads TGCGCCAGCAGCTTGGCGCCTAGCGGGAGCCTTAACAATGAGCAGTTCTTC.

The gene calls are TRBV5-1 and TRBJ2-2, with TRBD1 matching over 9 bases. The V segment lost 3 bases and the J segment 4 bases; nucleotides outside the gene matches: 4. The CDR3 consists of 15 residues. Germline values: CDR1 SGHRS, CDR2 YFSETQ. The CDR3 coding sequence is TGCGCCAGCAGCTCCTACAGGGGGCGCACCGGGGAGCTGTTTTTT. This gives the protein CASSSYRGRTGELFF.

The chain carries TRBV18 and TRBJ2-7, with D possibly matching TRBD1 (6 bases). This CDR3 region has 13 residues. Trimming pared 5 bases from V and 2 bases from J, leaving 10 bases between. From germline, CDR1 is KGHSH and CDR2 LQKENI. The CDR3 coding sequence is TGTGCCAGCTCAGGGGACACCACCTACGAGCAGTACTTC. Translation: CASSGDTTYEQYF.